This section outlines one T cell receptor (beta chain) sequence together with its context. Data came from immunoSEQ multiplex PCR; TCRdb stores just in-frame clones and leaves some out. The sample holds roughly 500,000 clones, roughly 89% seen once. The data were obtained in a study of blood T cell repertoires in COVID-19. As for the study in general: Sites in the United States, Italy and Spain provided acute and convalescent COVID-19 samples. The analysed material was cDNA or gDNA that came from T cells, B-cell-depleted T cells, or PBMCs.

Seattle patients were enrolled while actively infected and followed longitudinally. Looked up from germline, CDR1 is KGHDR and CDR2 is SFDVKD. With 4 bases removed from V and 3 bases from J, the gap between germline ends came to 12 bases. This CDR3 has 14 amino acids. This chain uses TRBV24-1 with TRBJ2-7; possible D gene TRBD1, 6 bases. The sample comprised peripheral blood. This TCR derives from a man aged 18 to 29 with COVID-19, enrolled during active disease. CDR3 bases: TGTGCCACCAGTGAGGGGGCCCAGGGCTACGAGCAGTACTTC. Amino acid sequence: CATSEGAQGYEQYF.